The 15 T cell receptor beta chains presented below share a single source sample, sequenced in a study of CD8 T cells in Susac syndrome. Random hexamers were used to reverse transcribe the RNA input (about 0.45 to 1 ug). TCRdb fed the immunoSEQ multiplex PCR reads into MiXCR, producing one record per CDR3 protein. The sample has fewer than 350,000 distinct CDR3 sequences, roughly 85% seen once. The specimen was CD8+ T cells from PBMCs. All receptors come from a human donor with multiple sclerosis.

In nucleotides, the CDR3 is TGTGCCTGGAGTGGACTAGCGGGACAGGGTGAGCAGTTCTTC. Translation: CAWSGLAGQGEQFF. V gene TRBV30 combines with J gene TRBJ2-1; 11 bases map to TRBD2. J was trimmed by 9 bases and V by 1 base; bases with no gene match: 5. The CDR3 loop spans 14 amino acids. Germline CDR1 and CDR2: GTSNPN and SVGIG (reference sequence).

This chain links TRBV19 with TRBJ1-5; D is uncertain. CDR1 is LNHDA, CDR2 SQIVND, per germline (reference sequence). The CDR3 is 13 amino acids. The V end lost 5 bases, the J end lost 3 bases, and 8 bases lay between the germline ends. CDR3: CASSLRFNQPQHF. The DNA for the CDR3 is TGTGCCAGTAGTTTGAGGTTCAATCAGCCCCAGCATTTT.

The chain employs TRBV27 and TRBJ2-7; 7 bases align to TRBD2. V dropped 8 bases and J dropped 3; count of bases not matched to a gene: 7. The CDR3 length is 13 residues. Germline V CDR1 and CDR2: MNHEY, SMNVEV (reference sequence). The CDR3 sequence: CASGRVYFYEQYF. In DNA form, the CDR3 reads TGTGCCAGCGGGAGGGTATACTTCTACGAGCAGTACTTC.

The rearrangement joins TRBV20-1 to TRBJ2-7; TRBD1 matches at 8 bases. The CDR3 is 12 residues long. V dropped 0 bases and J dropped 6; count of bases not matched to a gene: 1. Looked up from germline, CDR1 is DFQATT and CDR2 is SNEGSKA (reference sequence). The CDR3 is CSARDRGLEQYF. In DNA, the CDR3 is TGCAGTGCTAGAGACAGGGGGCTCGAGCAGTACTTC.

J is TRBJ2-1 and V is TRBV7-3; 7 nucleotides match TRBD2. The junction had 6 bases not matched to a gene; V was cut back by 1 base and J by 9 bases. CDR1 and CDR2 (germline): SGHTA, FQGTGA. The CDR3 loop spans 14 amino acids. The CDR3 protein is CASSLIHGGSEQFF. CDR3 DNA sequence: TGTGCCAGCAGCTTAATACACGGGGGGAGTGAGCAGTTCTTC.

Only one count was recorded for this clonotype. The V gene is TRBV7-9, the J gene TRBJ2-2; D is unresolved. Germline lookup yields CDR1 SEHNR and CDR2 FQNEAQ (reference sequence). The CDR3 runs 19 residues. Trimming shortened V by 6 bases and J by 5 bases, and 28 bases separated the two germline ends. The CDR3 is CASRLSDTANPVRTGELFF. For the CDR3, the DNA is TGTGCCAGCAGACTCTCCGACACGGCAAACCCGGTGCGGACCGGGGAGCTGTTTTTT.

This chain joins TRBV28 and TRBJ2-7; 8 nucleotides line up with TRBD2. Germline V gene lookup returns CDR1 MDHEN and CDR2 SYDVKM. V lost 4 bases to trimming and J lost 6 bases; unmatched junction nucleotides: 11. The CDR3 is 15 amino acids. The CDR3 loop reads CASSSVGLAGSEQYF. The CDR3, as DNA: TGTGCCAGCAGTTCAGTTGGCCTAGCGGGTAGCGAGCAGTACTTC.

The chain links TRBV4-3 to TRBJ2-7; TRBD1 or TRBD2 may be the D gene (5 bases each). Trimming took off 0 bases at V and 3 bases at J, with 9 bases between the two ends. The CDR3 covers 14 residues. Germline assignment: CDR1 LGHNA and CDR2 YSLEER. CDR3 sequence (DNA): TGCGCCAGCAGCCAAGACCGGGACCGCTACGAGCAGTACTTC. Translated: CASSQDRDRYEQYF.

The chain couples TRBV28 to TRBJ2-3; 9 bases match TRBD2. CDR1 is MDHEN and CDR2 is SYDVKM in the germline V gene. This CDR3 spans 14 amino acids. Germline trimming cut 10 bases from V and 7 bases from J; bases unmatched to any gene: 12. CDR3 region: CATTGREGLNTQYF. CDR3 bases: TGTGCCACCACCGGGCGGGAGGGCCTTAATACGCAGTATTTT. The full variable domain, rest sourced from reference TRBV28 and TRBJ2-3, is DVKVTQSSRYLVKRTGEKVFLECVQDMDHENMFWYRQDPGLGLRLIYFSYDVKMKEKGDIPEGYSVSREKKERFSLILESASTNQTSMYLCATTGREGLNTQYFGPGTRLTVL.

This chain joins TRBV7-2 and TRBJ1-1; D is possibly TRBD1 (6 bases). From germline, CDR1 is SGHTA and CDR2 FQGNSA. The CDR3 has 16 residues. V was shortened by 1 base and J by 1 base, with 13 bases between the two germline ends. The CDR3 sequence: CASSLEQGGGNTEAFF. The CDR3, as DNA: TGTGCCAGCAGCTTAGAACAGGGAGGGGGGAACACTGAAGCTTTCTTT. Full variable domain (remainder filled in from reference TRBV7-2 and TRBJ1-1): GAGVSQSPSNKVTEKGKDVELRCDPISGHTALYWYRQSLGQGLEFLIYFQGNSAPDKSGLPSDRFSAERTGGSVSTLTIQRTQQEDSAVYLCASSLEQGGGNTEAFFGQGTRLTVV.

The chain recombines TRBV20-1 with TRBJ2-7; TRBD2 agrees at 10 bases. In germline, CDR1 is DFQATT, CDR2 SNEGSKA (reference sequence). The CDR3 covers 13 residues. V lost 5 bases, J lost 2 bases, and 3 bases stayed unmatched. CDR3 bases: TGCAGTGCTCCTAGCGGGAGTCCCTACGAGCAGTACTTC. Translated, it gives CSAPSGSPYEQYF.

The sample holds a few counts of this clonotype. The chain recombines TRBV7-6 with TRBJ2-7; 8 bases fit TRBD2. The CDR3 is made up of 13 amino acids. Germline CDR1 SGHVS, CDR2 FNYEAQ. Trimming at V came to 6 bases and at J to 5 bases, leaving 6 bases not matched to a gene. CDR3 protein: CASSSRSGNEQYF. The CDR3 nucleotides read TGTGCCAGCAGTTCGCGTAGCGGGAACGAGCAGTACTTC.

V usage is TRBV5-1 and J usage is TRBJ2-7; a weak D match, TRBD1 (6 bases). The CDR3 totals 15 residues. Trimming stripped 0 bases from V and 5 bases from J, with 15 bases between. CDR1 and CDR2 from the germline V gene are SGHRS and YFSETQ. The CDR3 region has the DNA TGCGCCAGCAGCTTGGGTCTCAGACAGGACCACGAGCAGTACTTC. It is translated as CASSLGLRQDHEQYF.

V and J are TRBV7-9 and TRBJ1-1; D unclear. The CDR3 consists of 15 residues. Trimming cost V 0 bases and J 5 bases, with 13 bases left between them. In germline, CDR1 is SEHNR, CDR2 FQNEAQ (reference sequence). CDR3 sequence (DNA): TGTGCCAGCAGCTTAGCTAGCCAGGTAATGACTGAAGCTTTCTTT. Residues: CASSLASQVMTEAFF.

The chain links TRBV7-9 to TRBJ2-2; D tentatively reads TRBD1 or TRBD2 (5 bases each). V was pared by 5 bases and J by 1 base, with 17 bases between. Per the germline V gene, CDR1 is SEHNR and CDR2 is FQNEAQ (reference sequence). This CDR3 has 17 residues. The CDR3 DNA reads as TGTGCCAGCAGCCCTCCGGTGGGGACCAAGAACACCGGGGAGCTGTTTTTT. It codes for CASSPPVGTKNTGELFF.